These 30 T cell receptor beta chains were sequenced from one sample in a study of blood T cell repertoires in COVID-19. Here immunoSEQ multiplex PCR was the method, and the copy in TCRdb shows in-frame clones only, minus some. The data show approximately 270,000 clones, with roughly nine tenths seen just once and more than 1% held by the top ten. The sample taken for sequencing was PBMCs or T cells enriched from blood (not recorded which). The receptors come from a human donor in a cohort exposed to, infected with or recovered from COVID-19 (not recorded which). The donor label of this sample is uncertain.

A remark on this clone: Other DNA sequences of this sample code for an identical CDR3. This chain joins TRBV30 and TRBJ1-1; D gene ambiguous. Deletions cut 0 bases from V and 0 bases from J, with 5 bases between. The length of the CDR3 is 13 residues. The germline gives CDR1 GTSNPN, CDR2 SVGIG (reference sequence). CDR3 sequence reads: CAWSVQMNTEAFF. In DNA form, the CDR3 reads TGTGCCTGGAGTGTTCAGATGAACACTGAAGCTTTCTTT.

The CDR3 region has the DNA TGTGCCAGCAGTCGTACCGGGACAGGGATCGGTCAGCCCCAGCATTTT. This encodes CASSRTGTGIGQPQHF. This chain links TRBV9 with TRBJ1-5, with 9 bases that match TRBD1. Germline CDR1 and CDR2: SGDLS and YYNGEE. V gave up 5 bases and J gave up 6 bases; unmatched junction bases: 12. The CDR3 loop spans 16 amino acids.

The V gene is TRBV9, the J gene TRBJ2-5, with 8 bases aligning to TRBD2. CDR1 is SGDLS and CDR2 is YYNGEE in the germline V gene. J was trimmed by 1 base and V by 4 bases; bases with no gene match: 9. The CDR3 sequence is 16 residues long. CDR3 sequence: CASSYVGGDRQETQYF. CDR3 coding DNA: TGTGCCAGCAGCTACGTCGGGGGGGACCGCCAAGAGACCCAGTACTTC. Filled out from reference TRBV9 and TRBJ2-5, the complete variable domain reads DSGVTQTPKHLITATGQRVTLRCSPRSGDLSVYWYQQSLDQGLQFLIQYYNGEERAKGNILERFSAQQFPDLHSELNLSSLELGDSALYFCASSYVGGDRQETQYFGPGTRLLVL.

The chain recombines TRBV6-6 with TRBJ1-1; a weak D match, TRBD1 (5 bases). Germline CDR1 MNHNY, CDR2 SVGAGI (reference sequence). V shed 5 bases and J shed 4 bases, with 14 bases lying between them. The CDR3 is 14 residues long. The CDR3 loop reads CASSPGGVGTEAFF. The CDR3 DNA reads as TGTGCCAGCAGTCCGGGAGGGGTAGGCACTGAAGCTTTCTTT.

V usage is TRBV7-8 and J usage is TRBJ1-3, with 7 bases identical to TRBD1. Germline V lookup: CDR1 SGHVS, CDR2 FQNEAQ. The CDR3 covers 16 residues. The ends lost 4 bases at V and 3 bases at J; junction bases unmatched: 9. CDR3 in amino acids: CASSSTGLSLGNTIYF. The CDR3 DNA sequence: TGTGCCAGCAGCTCGACAGGGCTTTCTCTTGGAAACACCATATATTTT. The whole variable domain, remainder taken from reference TRBV7-8 and TRBJ1-3, is GAGVSQSPRYKVAKRGQDVALRCDPISGHVSLFWYQQALGQGPEFLTYFQNEAQLDKSGLPSDRFFAERPEGSVSTLKIQRTQQEDSAVYLCASSSTGLSLGNTIYFGEGSWLTVV.

The chain recombines TRBV18 with TRBJ2-6, with 7 bases matching TRBD1. The length of the CDR3 is 17 residues. Germline-derived CDR1 and CDR2 are KGHSH and LQKENI. V was pared by 5 bases and J by 0 bases, with 7 bases of the junction left unmatched. The CDR3, as DNA: TGTGCCAGCTCAGAACAGGGGATGATCTCTGGGGCCAACGTCCTGACTTTC. This sequence encodes CASSEQGMISGANVLTF.

The chain carries TRBV24-1 and TRBJ1-4; 9 bases line up with TRBD1. The CDR3 runs 14 residues. With V trimmed by 4 bases and J by 7 bases, 3 bases remained unmatched. CDR1 and CDR2 from the germline V gene are KGHDR and SFDVKD. The CDR3 spells CATSEGTGSEKLFF. CDR3 nucleotides: TGTGCCACCAGTGAAGGGACAGGGAGTGAAAAACTGTTTTTT.

The chain carries TRBV19 and TRBJ1-1, with D unresolved. The CDR3 is 11 amino acids. V was shortened by 8 bases and J by 1 base, with 5 bases between the two germline ends. Germline lookup yields CDR1 LNHDA and CDR2 SQIVND (reference sequence). The CDR3 bases are TGTGCCAGTGGAGAGAACACTGAAGCTTTCTTT. The encoded protein is CASGENTEAFF.

This chain uses TRBV30 with TRBJ1-1; TRBD1 might be the D (5 bases). This CDR3 region has 13 residues. V dropped 1 base and J dropped 3 bases, with 9 bases sitting between them. CDR1 and CDR2 (germline): GTSNPN, SVGIG (reference sequence). The CDR3 reads CAWSETAYTEAFF. The CDR3 DNA sequence: TGTGCCTGGAGTGAGACAGCCTACACTGAAGCTTTCTTT.

The genes are TRBV7-9 and TRBJ2-1; no clear D gene. The CDR3 runs 14 residues. CDR1 and CDR2 (germline): SEHNR, FQNEAQ (reference sequence). V was trimmed by 3 bases and J by 4 bases, leaving 10 bases between them. The CDR3 sequence: CASSFVSVYNEQFF. The CDR3 coding sequence is TGTGCCAGCAGCTTCGTTAGTGTGTACAATGAGCAGTTCTTC.

The chain links TRBV19 to TRBJ2-5, with a tentative D call TRBD2 (7 bases). The CDR3 sequence is 17 residues long. Germline V gene lookup returns CDR1 LNHDA and CDR2 SQIVND (reference sequence). V was cut by 3 bases and J by 5 bases, with 22 bases left in between. The CDR3: CASSIAPGGSVGETQYF. The CDR3 region has the DNA TGTGCCAGTAGTATTGCTCCGGGGGGCTCGGTTGGGGAGACCCAGTACTTC.

This clone appeared once. The chain couples TRBV18 to TRBJ1-5; unclear D gene. Germline V gene lookup returns CDR1 KGHSH and CDR2 LQKENI. CDR3 length: 15 amino acids. Trimming took off 1 base at V and 1 base at J, with 8 bases between the two ends. The CDR3 DNA sequence: TGTGCCAGCTCACCACAGCGCCCCAGCAATCAGCCCCAGCATTTT. Translated: CASSPQRPSNQPQHF.

The chain recombines TRBV7-9 with TRBJ1-2, with a possible D match to TRBD1 (6 bases). The germline V and J ends were trimmed by 4 bases and 5 bases, with 14 bases remaining between them. Germline loops: CDR1 SEHNR, CDR2 FQNEAQ (reference sequence). The length of the CDR3 is 14 residues. The CDR3: CASSYPGDPYGYTF. The CDR3 nucleotides are TGTGCCAGCAGCTACCCAGGGGACCCTTATGGCTACACCTTC.

The rearrangement joins TRBV12-3 or TRBV12-4 to TRBJ2-2, with D uncertain. This CDR3 comprises 13 residues. V was cut by 4 bases and J by 6 bases, with 9 bases left in between. The CDR3 coding sequence is TGTGCCAGCAGTTCCACCACAGCCGGGGAGCTGTTTTTT. Translating it yields CASSSTTAGELFF.

The genes are TRBV2 and TRBJ1-5; tentatively, D is TRBD1 (5 bases). This CDR3 region has 16 residues. V shed 2 bases and J shed 3 bases, with 14 bases lying between them. CDR1 SNHLY and CDR2 FYNNEI come from the germline V gene. The CDR3 loop is CASSENAGQANQPQHF. The CDR3 bases are TGTGCCAGCAGTGAAAACGCGGGGCAGGCCAATCAGCCCCAGCATTTT.

This clone was detected once. The rearrangement links TRBV18 to TRBJ1-1, with 9 bases fitting TRBD1. This CDR3 has 14 residues. The germline V gene encodes CDR1 KGHSH and CDR2 LQKENI. The V gene end was trimmed by 2 bases and the J gene end by 8 bases; junction bases not matched to a gene: 6. CDR3 nucleotides: TGTGCCAGCTCACCAGGGACAGGGCGGCGAGAAGCTTTCTTT. This sequence encodes CASSPGTGRREAFF.

This chain connects TRBV15 to TRBJ2-7; 10 nucleotides line up with TRBD2. Germline V CDR1 and CDR2: LNHNV, YYDKDF (reference sequence). The CDR3 runs to 18 residues. V lost 5 bases, J lost 2 bases, and 15 bases stayed unmatched. CDR3 residues: CATSPRGLAGADPYEQYF. The CDR3 DNA reads as TGTGCCACCAGCCCCAGGGGGCTAGCGGGGGCTGACCCCTACGAGCAGTACTTC.

The chain is built from TRBV9 and TRBJ1-3; 9 bases fit TRBD1. The CDR3 consists of 14 residues. The trim removed 6 bases at V and 7 bases at J, leaving 8 bases unmatched. The germline V gene has CDR1 SGDLS and CDR2 YYNGEE. The CDR3 region has the DNA TGTGCCAGCACCCCCGGGACAGGGCAGAACACCATATATTTT. This gives the protein CASTPGTGQNTIYF.

The rearrangement joins TRBV6-1 to TRBJ1-5; the D is unclear. Germline CDR1 is MNHNS and CDR2 is SASEGT. V was clipped by 3 bases and J by 6 bases, with 9 bases between them. CDR3 length equals 13 residues. The CDR3 sequence is CASSDSEGQPQHF. The DNA of the CDR3 is TGTGCCAGCAGTGACAGCGAGGGTCAGCCCCAGCATTTT.

The V and J genes are TRBV30 and TRBJ1-2, with D unresolved. Per the germline V gene, CDR1 is GTSNPN and CDR2 is SVGIG (reference sequence). V lost 3 bases and J lost 2, with 22 bases in between. CDR3 length: 17 amino acids. The CDR3 sequence: CAWSPWRREKLNYGYTF. DNA of the CDR3: TGTGCCTGGAGCCCATGGAGAAGAGAGAAATTAAACTATGGCTACACCTTC.

In the case of this clone: Other DNA sequences within the sample encode an identical CDR3. The chain has TRBV2 and TRBJ2-2, with TRBD2 matching over 8 bases. The V gene's germline CDR1 is SNHLY and CDR2 FYNNEI. After removal of 4 bases from V and 6 bases from J, the junction contained 7 bases not matched to a gene. CDR3 length: 15 amino acids. The CDR3 DNA follows: TGTGCCAGCAGTGTGAACGGGGGGGAGTCCGGGGAGCTGTTTTTT. Its translation: CASSVNGGESGELFF.

V is TRBV5-4 and J is TRBJ1-2; 7 bases line up with TRBD1. The CDR3 consists of 14 residues. Trimming cost V 0 bases and J 8 bases; bases outside gene matches: 7. Per the germline V gene, CDR1 is SGHNT and CDR2 is YYREEE (reference sequence). The CDR3 nucleotides read TGTGCCAGCAGCTTGGCCGGAGGGGGCCGCGGCTACACCTTC. It codes for CASSLAGGGRGYTF. The full variable domain, in which reference TRBV5-4 and TRBJ1-2 provide the parts outside the CDR3, is ETGVTQSPTHLIKTRGQQVTLRCSSQSGHNTVSWYQQALGQGPQFIFQYYREEENGRGNFPPRFSGLQFPNYSSELNVNALELDDSALYLCASSLAGGGRGYTFGSGTRLTVV.

J is TRBJ1-2 and V is TRBV19; 8 positions match TRBD1. The CDR3 totals 21 residues. With V trimmed by 0 bases and J by 2 bases, 20 bases remained unmatched. Germline V lookup: CDR1 LNHDA, CDR2 SQIVND (reference sequence). Here the CDR3 reads CASSIEVGGTGKGDWNYGYTF. CDR3 in DNA: TGTGCCAGTAGTATAGAAGTAGGGGGGACAGGCAAAGGGGATTGGAACTATGGCTACACCTTC.

The V and J genes are TRBV2 and TRBJ2-6; a weak D match, TRBD2 (5 bases). Germline assignment: CDR1 SNHLY and CDR2 FYNNEI. Trimming pared 6 bases from V and 0 bases from J, leaving 15 bases between. The CDR3 totals 17 residues. CDR3 region: CASRPLGRDSGANVLTF. The DNA of the CDR3 is TGTGCCAGCAGGCCCCTGGGTCGGGACTCTGGGGCCAACGTCCTGACTTTC.

This chain connects TRBV3-1 (or the pseudogene TRBV3-2) to TRBJ2-7; TRBD1 matches at 9 bases. Looked up from germline, CDR1 is LGHDT and CDR2 is YNNKEL (reference sequence). This CDR3 has 17 amino acids. After removal of 9 bases from V and 5 bases from J, the junction contained 20 bases not matched to a gene. CDR3 sequence: CASRASGTGFLGNEQYF. The CDR3 DNA reads TGTGCCAGTCGGGCGTCCGGGACAGGGTTTTTAGGGAACGAGCAGTACTTC.

V usage is TRBV5-1 and J usage is TRBJ2-5; D not certain. The CDR3 runs 13 residues. CDR1 and CDR2 (germline): SGHRS, YFSETQ. Trimming cost V 0 bases and J 2 bases, with 5 bases left between them. The CDR3 DNA follows: TGCGCCAGCAGCTTGGCGCAGCAAGAGACCCAGTACTTC. This codes for CASSLAQQETQYF.

The CDR3 reads CASRAWGSHEQFF. CDR3 coding DNA: TGTGCCAGCAGGGCTTGGGGCAGCCATGAGCAGTTCTTC. This sequence joins TRBV7-8 and TRBJ2-1, with D maybe TRBD1 (5 bases). The V gene's germline CDR1 is SGHVS and CDR2 FQNEAQ. Trimming cost V 6 bases and J 8 bases, with 14 bases left between them. The CDR3 is made up of 13 amino acids.

The chain employs TRBV7-6 and TRBJ1-4; D unclear. V was cut by 5 bases and J by 6 bases, with 16 bases left in between. CDR3 length: 15 residues. The V gene's germline CDR1 is SGHVS and CDR2 FNYEAQ. For the CDR3, the DNA is TGTGCCAGCAGCCCCCGAGGAGGGAGGGATGAAAAACTGTTTTTT. Translating gives CASSPRGGRDEKLFF.

This chain links TRBV7-9 with TRBJ2-3, with D perhaps TRBD1 (5 bases). The germline V gene has CDR1 SEHNR and CDR2 FQNEAQ (reference sequence). V lost 3 bases and J lost 4, with 8 bases in between. The CDR3 loop spans 13 amino acids. The CDR3 region has the DNA TGTGCCAGCAGCTTCCAGGGTTCAGATACGCAGTATTTT. It yields the protein CASSFQGSDTQYF.

The chain uses TRBV6-5 and TRBJ1-2; D uncertain. There are 12 residues in the CDR3. V gave up 2 bases and J gave up 5 bases, with 6 bases separating them. Germline-derived CDR1 and CDR2 are MNHEY and SVGAGI. The CDR3 sequence: CASSYDSYGYTF. The CDR3 DNA sequence: TGTGCCAGCAGTTACGACTCTTATGGCTACACCTTC.